These 19 T cell receptor beta chains came from one sample sequenced in a study of Ad26.COV2.S vaccination and SARS-CoV-2 variants. The assay was immunoSEQ multiplex PCR, and TCRdb's table has in-frame clones only and misses some. In the table there are hundreds of thousands of clones, more than 70% of which are singletons. The treatment was: 15 to 20 received Ad26.COV2.S at low or high dose, single or two shots; several received placebo; per-sample allocation not given. Sample collection was performed on day 63 after the first vaccine or placebo injection. Source: peripheral blood, taken in a trial of Ad26.COV2.S vaccine versus placebo. Receptors originate from a person aged 18-65 years who received the Ad26.COV2.S COVID-19 vaccine or a placebo.

The chain carries TRBV7-3 and TRBJ2-7; 10 nucleotides align to TRBD1. Germline lookup yields CDR1 SGHTA and CDR2 FQGTGA. This CDR3 region has 14 residues. V was clipped by 5 bases and J by 3 bases; unmatched bases: 4. CDR3 loop: CASSPGTGVYEQYF. The DNA for the CDR3 is TGTGCCAGCAGCCCCGGGACAGGGGTCTACGAGCAGTACTTC.

This clone was seen just once. This chain links TRBV4-3 with TRBJ2-1, with 10 nucleotides matching TRBD2. Looked up from germline, CDR1 is LGHNA and CDR2 is YSLEER. J gave up 6 bases and V 3 bases, and 8 bases lay outside the gene matches. The CDR3 sequence is 16 residues long. CDR3 protein: CASSQAPAGGRNEQFF. CDR3 nucleotide sequence: TGCGCCAGCAGCCAGGCCCCAGCGGGGGGGCGCAATGAGCAGTTCTTC.

This chain links TRBV7-2 with TRBJ2-7; 10 nucleotides align to TRBD2. The junction had 9 bases not matched to a gene; V was cut back by 5 bases and J by 2 bases. CDR3 length: 16 residues. From germline, CDR1 is SGHTA and CDR2 FQGNSA. The CDR3 nucleotides are TGTGCCAGCAGCCTCGCTAGCGGGAGCGCTACCTACGAGCAGTACTTC. It codes for CASSLASGSATYEQYF.

Note on this clone: The junction departs from the called germline gene at one end, perhaps through a read error. This sequence joins TRBV7-7 and TRBJ2-5; possibly TRBD1 for D (5 bases). CDR1 and CDR2 (germline): SSHAT, FNYEAQ (reference sequence). This CDR3 comprises 13 residues. CDR3 coding DNA: TGTGCTAGCAGCTTCAGCCAGGGAGAGACCCAGTACTTC. This codes for CASSFSQGETQYF. Full variable domain (remainder filled in from reference TRBV7-7 and TRBJ2-5): GAGVSQSPRYKVTKRGQDVTLRCDPISSHATLYWYQQALGQGPEFLTYFNYEAQPDKSGLPSDRFSAERPEGSISTLTIQRTEQRDSAMYRCASSFSQGETQYFGPGTRLLVL.

The V call is TRBV7-9, the J call TRBJ1-3, with unresolved D. This CDR3 contains 15 residues. In germline, CDR1 is SEHNR, CDR2 FQNEAQ (reference sequence). The V end lost 4 bases, the J end lost 5 bases, and 15 bases lay between the germline ends. The CDR3 DNA reads TGTGCCAGCAGCTCTGCCTCAGACACCCGAAACACCATATATTTT. Protein: CASSSASDTRNTIYF.

This CDR3 is CASSSAPYASEKLFF. In DNA form, the CDR3 reads TGCGCCAGCAGCTCTGCCCCCTACGCTTCGGAAAAACTGTTTTTT. V and J are TRBV5-1 and TRBJ1-4; no firm D call. CDR1 is SGHRS and CDR2 is YFSETQ in the germline V gene. The CDR3 covers 15 residues. V was trimmed by 3 bases and J by 8 bases, leaving 17 bases between them.

The rearrangement joins TRBV19 to TRBJ1-1; perhaps TRBD1 as D (5 bases). The CDR3 is 13 residues long. The ends were cut back, 6 bases at V and 0 bases at J, with 8 bases in the middle. The germline V gene has CDR1 LNHDA and CDR2 SQIVND (reference sequence). CDR3 loop: CASRSTVNTEAFF. The CDR3 DNA reads as TGTGCCAGTAGATCGACAGTGAACACTGAAGCTTTCTTT.

CDR3 in DNA: TGTGCCTGGACCCTTATGGACCGAGATAATTCACCCCTCCACTTT. This encodes CAWTLMDRDNSPLHF. This sequence joins TRBV30 and TRBJ1-6; no reliable D call. Germline lookup yields CDR1 GTSNPN and CDR2 SVGIG (reference sequence). The CDR3 covers 15 residues. Trimming took 4 bases from V and 5 from J, leaving 15 bases between them. Full variable domain (remainder filled in from reference TRBV30 and TRBJ1-6): SQTIHQWPATLVQPVGSPLSLECTVEGTSNPNLYWYRQAAGRGLQLLFYSVGIGQISSEVPQNLSASRPQDRQFILSSKKLLLSDSGFYLCAWTLMDRDNSPLHFGNGTRLTVT.

The table lists this clone with a count of one. Here the CDR3 DNA reads TGTGCCTGGACCCTGGGACTCAATAATTCACCCCTCCACTTT. It encodes CAWTLGLNNSPLHF. The chain uses TRBV30 and TRBJ1-6, with D possibly matching TRBD1 (5 bases). This CDR3 region has 14 residues. V lost 4 bases, J lost 5 bases, and 12 bases lay in between. From germline, CDR1 is GTSNPN and CDR2 SVGIG (reference sequence).

The rearrangement joins TRBV7-2 to TRBJ2-2; 11 positions match TRBD1. CDR1 is SGHTA, CDR2 FQGNSA, per germline. V was pared by 3 bases and J by 6 bases, with 6 bases of the junction left unmatched. CDR3 length: 16 amino acids. CDR3 protein: CASSLGDRGRSGELFF. The CDR3 bases are TGTGCCAGCAGCTTGGGGGACAGGGGGAGGTCCGGGGAGCTGTTTTTT.

This chain connects TRBV11-2 to TRBJ1-5, with TRBD1 as a possible D gene (5 bases). The germline V gene has CDR1 SGHAT and CDR2 FQNNGV. This CDR3 contains 15 residues. The ends were cut back, 0 bases at V and 6 bases at J, with 12 bases in the middle. In DNA, the CDR3 is TGTGCCAGCAGCTTAGACCCTTTTGGGGCTCAGCCCCAGCATTTT. The encoded protein is CASSLDPFGAQPQHF.

The chain has TRBV29-1 and TRBJ2-4; TRBD2 might be the D (6 bases). V was pared by 6 bases and J by 3 bases, with 15 bases between. This CDR3 spans 14 amino acids. Germline-derived CDR1 and CDR2 are SQVTM and ANQGSEA. The CDR3 DNA reads TGCAGCGTAGCCCAGGTGGGGGGCAAAAACATTCAGTACTTC. Its protein is CSVAQVGGKNIQYF.

This chain joins TRBV5-5 and TRBJ1-3; D call uncertain. Trimming stripped 1 base from V and 4 bases from J, with 15 bases between. This CDR3 is 16 amino acids long. The germline gives CDR1 SGHKS, CDR2 YYEKEE (reference sequence). CDR3 nucleotide sequence: TGTGCCAGCAGCTTGCATATCGGGTACGACGGAAACACCATATATTTT. Translated: CASSLHIGYDGNTIYF.

The sample holds one count of this clone. V usage is TRBV20-1 and J usage is TRBJ2-1; no reliable D call. Germline values: CDR1 DFQATT, CDR2 SNEGSKA (reference sequence). CDR3 length: 15 residues. V lost 3 bases, J lost 0 bases, and 12 bases lay in between. DNA for the CDR3: TGCAGTGCTAGTCCGGCAGGCAGCTCCTACAATGAGCAGTTCTTC. Residues: CSASPAGSSYNEQFF.

Note on this clone: The sample has other DNA sequences that encode this CDR3 too. This chain uses TRBV7-9 with TRBJ2-3; no clear D gene. The CDR3 consists of 15 residues. Germline V CDR1 and CDR2: SEHNR, FQNEAQ (reference sequence). Deletions cut 2 bases from V and 1 base from J, with 10 bases between. CDR3 DNA: TGTGCCAGCAGCTTAAGGAGCGCGGGCACAGATACGCAGTATTTT. The encoded protein is CASSLRSAGTDTQYF.

V is TRBV4-2 and J is TRBJ1-3; D not certain. V lost 8 bases to trimming and J lost 8 bases, with 16 bases between them. The CDR3 is 13 residues long. Germline CDR1 is LGHNA and CDR2 is YNFKEQ. As DNA, the CDR3 is TGTGCCAGCGCCTTGGCTGGGGAGGACACCATATATTTT. Protein sequence: CASALAGEDTIYF.

The gene calls are TRBV3-1 (or the pseudogene TRBV3-2) and TRBJ1-1, with a tentative D call TRBD1 (5 bases). The germline V and J ends were trimmed by 0 bases and 3 bases, with 8 bases remaining between them. In germline, CDR1 is LGHDT, CDR2 YNNKEL (reference sequence). This CDR3 contains 14 residues. CDR3 in DNA: TGTGCCAGCAGCCAAGAAGTCAGGGACACTGAAGCTTTCTTT. This translates into CASSQEVRDTEAFF.

The rearrangement joins TRBV5-1 to TRBJ2-1; no clear D gene. There are 12 residues in the CDR3. The ends were cut back, 7 bases at V and 8 bases at J, with 13 bases in the middle. Looked up from germline, CDR1 is SGHRS and CDR2 is YFSETQ. DNA of the CDR3: TGCGCCAGCTCTGTGGCGTTTCATGAGCAGTTCTTC. Its translation: CASSVAFHEQFF.

The chain couples TRBV5-6 to TRBJ2-2, with TRBD2 matching 12 bases. CDR1 is SGHDT and CDR2 is YYEEEE in the germline V gene. The V and J ends lost 1 base and 1 base, in that order; junction bases with no gene match: 5. This CDR3 has 18 residues. The CDR3, as DNA: TGTGCCAGCAGCTTGTTGACTAGCGGGGGTGTGAACACCGGGGAGCTGTTTTTT. Translation: CASSLLTSGGVNTGELFF.